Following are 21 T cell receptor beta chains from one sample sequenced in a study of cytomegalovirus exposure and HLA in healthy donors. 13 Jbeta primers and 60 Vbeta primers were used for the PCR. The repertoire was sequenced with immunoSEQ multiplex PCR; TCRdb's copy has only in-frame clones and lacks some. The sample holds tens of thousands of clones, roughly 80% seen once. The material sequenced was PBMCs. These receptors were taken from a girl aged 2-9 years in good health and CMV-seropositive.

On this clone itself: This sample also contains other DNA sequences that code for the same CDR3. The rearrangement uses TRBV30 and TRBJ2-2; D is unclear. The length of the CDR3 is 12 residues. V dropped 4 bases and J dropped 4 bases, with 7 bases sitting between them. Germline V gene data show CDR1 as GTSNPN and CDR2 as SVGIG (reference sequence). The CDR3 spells CAWIRGTGELFF. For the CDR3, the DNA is TGTGCCTGGATTAGAGGCACCGGGGAGCTGTTTTTT.

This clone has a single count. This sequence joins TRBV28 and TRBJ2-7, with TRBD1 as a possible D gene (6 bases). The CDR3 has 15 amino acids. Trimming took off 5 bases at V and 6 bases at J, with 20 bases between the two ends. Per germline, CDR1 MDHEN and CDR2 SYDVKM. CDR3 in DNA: TGTGCCAGCAGTCGACCGGCAGACAGGAATAGCGAGCAGTACTTC. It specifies CASSRPADRNSEQYF.

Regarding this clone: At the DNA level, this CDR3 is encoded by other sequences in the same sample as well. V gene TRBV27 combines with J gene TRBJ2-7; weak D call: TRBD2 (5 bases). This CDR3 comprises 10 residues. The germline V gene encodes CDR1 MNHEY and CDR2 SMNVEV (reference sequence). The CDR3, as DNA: TGTGCATCGGGAACCTACGAGCAGTACTTC. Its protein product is CASGTYEQYF.

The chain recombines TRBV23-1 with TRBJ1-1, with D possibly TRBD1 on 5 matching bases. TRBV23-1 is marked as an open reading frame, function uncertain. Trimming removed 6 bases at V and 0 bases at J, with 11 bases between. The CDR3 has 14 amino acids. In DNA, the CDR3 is TGCGCCAGCAGCCGAGGACACCTGAACACTGAAGCTTTCTTT. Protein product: CASSRGHLNTEAFF.

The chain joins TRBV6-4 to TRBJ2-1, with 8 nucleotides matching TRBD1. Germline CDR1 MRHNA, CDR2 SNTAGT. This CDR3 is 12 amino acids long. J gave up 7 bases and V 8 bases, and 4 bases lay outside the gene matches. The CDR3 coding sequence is TGTGCCAGCGGACAGGGATGGAATGAGCAGTTCTTC. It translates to CASGQGWNEQFF.

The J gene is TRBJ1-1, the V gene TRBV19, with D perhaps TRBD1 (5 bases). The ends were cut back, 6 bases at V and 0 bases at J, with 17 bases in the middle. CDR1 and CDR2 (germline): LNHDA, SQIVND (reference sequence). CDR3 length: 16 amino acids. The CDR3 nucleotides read TGTGCCAGTAGCCAGGGATCCGGACAACTGAACACTGAAGCTTTCTTT. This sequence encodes CASSQGSGQLNTEAFF.

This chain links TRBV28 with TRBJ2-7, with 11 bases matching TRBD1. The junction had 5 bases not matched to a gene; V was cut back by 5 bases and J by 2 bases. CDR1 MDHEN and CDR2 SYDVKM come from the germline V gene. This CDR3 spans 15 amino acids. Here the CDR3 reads CASSPPGQGAYEQYF. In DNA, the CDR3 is TGTGCCAGCAGTCCTCCGGGACAGGGGGCCTACGAGCAGTACTTC.

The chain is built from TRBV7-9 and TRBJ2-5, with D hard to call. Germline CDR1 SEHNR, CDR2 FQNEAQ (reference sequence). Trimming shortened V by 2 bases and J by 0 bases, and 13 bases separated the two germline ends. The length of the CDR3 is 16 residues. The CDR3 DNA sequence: TGTGCCAGCAGCTTATCAATATGGTCAGACCAAGAGACCCAGTACTTC. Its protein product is CASSLSIWSDQETQYF.

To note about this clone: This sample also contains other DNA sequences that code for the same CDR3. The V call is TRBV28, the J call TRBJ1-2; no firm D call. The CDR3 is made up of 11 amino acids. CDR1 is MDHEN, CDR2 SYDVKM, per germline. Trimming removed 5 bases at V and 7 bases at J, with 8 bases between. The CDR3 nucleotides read TGTGCCAGCAGTCCCAGAGGTGGCTACACCTTC. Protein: CASSPRGGYTF.

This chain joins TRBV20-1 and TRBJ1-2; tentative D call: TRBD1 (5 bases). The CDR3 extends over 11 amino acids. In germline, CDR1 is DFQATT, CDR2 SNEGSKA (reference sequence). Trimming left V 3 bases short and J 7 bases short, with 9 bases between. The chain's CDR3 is CSASRGVGYTF. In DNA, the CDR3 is TGCAGTGCTAGTCGGGGGGTTGGCTACACCTTC.

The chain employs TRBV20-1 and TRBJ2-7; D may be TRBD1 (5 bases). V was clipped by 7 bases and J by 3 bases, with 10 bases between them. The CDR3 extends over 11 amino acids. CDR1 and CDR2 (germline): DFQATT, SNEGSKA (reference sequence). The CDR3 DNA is TGCAGTGTTCCGGACATCTACGAGCAGTACTTC. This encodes CSVPDIYEQYF.

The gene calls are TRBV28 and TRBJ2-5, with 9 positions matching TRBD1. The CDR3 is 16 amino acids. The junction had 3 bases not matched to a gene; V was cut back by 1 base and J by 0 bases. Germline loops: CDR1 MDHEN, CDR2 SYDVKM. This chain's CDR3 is CASSLSGQGNQETQYF. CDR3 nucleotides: TGTGCCAGCAGTTTATCCGGACAGGGGAACCAAGAGACCCAGTACTTC.

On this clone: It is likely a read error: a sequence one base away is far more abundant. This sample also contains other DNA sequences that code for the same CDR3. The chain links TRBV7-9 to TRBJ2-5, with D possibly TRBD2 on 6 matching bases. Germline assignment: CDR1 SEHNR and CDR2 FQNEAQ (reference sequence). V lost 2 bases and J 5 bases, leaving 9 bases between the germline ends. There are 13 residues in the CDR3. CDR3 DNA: TGTGCCAGCAGCTTATGGGGGGAGGAGACCCAGTACTTC. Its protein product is CASSLWGEETQYF. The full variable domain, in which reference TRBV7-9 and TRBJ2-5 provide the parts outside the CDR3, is DTGVSQNPRHKITKRGQNVTFRCDPISEHNRLYWYRQTLGQGPEFLTYFQNEAQLEKSRLLSDRFSAERPKGSFSTLEIQRTEQGDSAMYLCASSLWGEETQYFGPGTRLLVL.

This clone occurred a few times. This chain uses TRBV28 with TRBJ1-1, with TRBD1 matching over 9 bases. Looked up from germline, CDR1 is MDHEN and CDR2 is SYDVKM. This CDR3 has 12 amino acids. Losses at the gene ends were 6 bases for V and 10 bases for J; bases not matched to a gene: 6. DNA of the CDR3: TGTGCCAGCAGCCGCCGGGACAGGGTAGCTTTCTTT. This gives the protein CASSRRDRVAFF. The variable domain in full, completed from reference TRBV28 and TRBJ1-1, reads DVKVTQSSRYLVKRTGEKVFLECVQDMDHENMFWYRQDPGLGLRLIYFSYDVKMKEKGDIPEGYSVSREKKERFSLILESASTNQTSMYLCASSRRDRVAFFGQGTRLTVV.

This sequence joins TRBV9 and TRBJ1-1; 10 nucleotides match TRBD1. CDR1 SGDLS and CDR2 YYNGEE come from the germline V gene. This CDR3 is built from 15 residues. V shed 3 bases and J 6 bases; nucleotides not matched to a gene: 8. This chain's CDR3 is CASSARQGAGSEAFF. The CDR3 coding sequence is TGTGCCAGCAGCGCTCGACAGGGGGCCGGCTCTGAAGCTTTCTTT.

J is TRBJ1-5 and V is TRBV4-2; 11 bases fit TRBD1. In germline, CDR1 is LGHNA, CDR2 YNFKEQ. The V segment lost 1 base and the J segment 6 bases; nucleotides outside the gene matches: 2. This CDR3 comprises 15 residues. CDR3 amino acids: CASSQAGQGAQPQHF. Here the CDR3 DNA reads TGTGCCAGCAGCCAAGCCGGACAGGGGGCTCAGCCCCAGCATTTT.

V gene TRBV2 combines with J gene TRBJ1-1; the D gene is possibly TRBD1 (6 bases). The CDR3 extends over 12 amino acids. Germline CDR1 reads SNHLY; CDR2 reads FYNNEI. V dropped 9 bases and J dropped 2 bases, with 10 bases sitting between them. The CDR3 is CASGTPNTEAFF. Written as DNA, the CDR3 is TGTGCCAGTGGGACACCCAACACTGAAGCTTTCTTT.

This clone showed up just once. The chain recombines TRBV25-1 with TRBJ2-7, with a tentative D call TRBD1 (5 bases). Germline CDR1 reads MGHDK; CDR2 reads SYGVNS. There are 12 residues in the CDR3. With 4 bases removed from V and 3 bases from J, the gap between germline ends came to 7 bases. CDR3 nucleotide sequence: TGTGCCAGCAGTGGGGGCGGCTACGAGCAGTACTTC. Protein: CASSGGGYEQYF.

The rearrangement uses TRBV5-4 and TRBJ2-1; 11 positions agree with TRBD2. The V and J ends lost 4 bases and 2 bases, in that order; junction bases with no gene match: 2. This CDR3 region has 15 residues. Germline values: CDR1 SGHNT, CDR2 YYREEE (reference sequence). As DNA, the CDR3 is TGTGCCAGCAGCAAGACTAGCGGGACCTACAATGAGCAGTTCTTC. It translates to CASSKTSGTYNEQFF.

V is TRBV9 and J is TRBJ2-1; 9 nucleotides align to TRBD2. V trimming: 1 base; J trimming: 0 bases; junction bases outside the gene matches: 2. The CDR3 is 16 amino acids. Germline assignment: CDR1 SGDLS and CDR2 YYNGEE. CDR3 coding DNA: TGTGCCAGCAGCGTACTAGCGGGGAGCTCCTACAATGAGCAGTTCTTC. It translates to CASSVLAGSSYNEQFF. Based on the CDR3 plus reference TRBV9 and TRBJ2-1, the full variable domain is DSGVTQTPKHLITATGQRVTLRCSPRSGDLSVYWYQQSLDQGLQFLIQYYNGEERAKGNILERFSAQQFPDLHSELNLSSLELGDSALYFCASSVLAGSSYNEQFFGPGTRLTVL.

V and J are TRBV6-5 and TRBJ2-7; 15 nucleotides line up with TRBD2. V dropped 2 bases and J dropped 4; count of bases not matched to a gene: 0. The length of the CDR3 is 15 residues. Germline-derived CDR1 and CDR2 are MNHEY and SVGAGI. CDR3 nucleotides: TGTGCCAGCAGTTACGGACTAGCGGGAGGGTACGAGCAGTACTTC. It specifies CASSYGLAGGYEQYF.